One and the same sample provided the 22 T cell receptor beta chains below, sequenced in a study of post-analysis software for immune sequencing data. Findings and caveats of the study: Patients used about 5 TRBV segments, including TRBV5-6, TRBV5-1 and TRBV20-1, more often than controls.

Unique molecular identifiers were carried by the TCR beta cDNA libraries. MiXCR, run by TCRdb on the PCR reads, gives a single entry per CDR3 protein. The sample lists about 540,000 distinct CDR3 sequences; under 40% were seen once. These TCRs' antigens remain unknown. Material for sequencing was blood. The origin of the receptors is a girl aged 2 to 17 with multiple sclerosis.

The rearrangement uses TRBV12-3 or TRBV12-4 and TRBJ1-5; TRBD1 might be the D (5 bases). The V gene lost 5 bases and the J gene lost 4 bases, with 12 bases spanning the gap. The CDR3 is 14 residues long. The CDR3: CASSPGRLNQPQHF. As DNA, the CDR3 is TGTGCCAGCAGTCCGGGACGGTTGAATCAGCCCCAGCATTTT.

This rearrangement joins TRBV24-1 to TRBJ2-7, with D tentatively TRBD2 (7 bases). V was cut by 1 base and J by 2 bases, with 14 bases left in between. Germline V gene data show CDR1 as KGHDR and CDR2 as SFDVKD. The CDR3 loop spans 16 amino acids. The CDR3 spells CATSDFRWEGAYEQYF. The CDR3 nucleotides read TGTGCCACCAGTGATTTTAGGTGGGAGGGGGCCTACGAGCAGTACTTC.

This clonotype has only a few counts. The chain links TRBV9 to TRBJ2-5; D is unresolved. Germline loops: CDR1 SGDLS, CDR2 YYNGEE. There are 12 residues in the CDR3. Trimming cost V 3 bases and J 5 bases, with 8 bases left between them. CDR3 nucleotide sequence: TGTGCCAGCAGCGATAGAGCGGAGACCCAGTACTTC. It specifies CASSDRAETQYF.

This clonotype was recorded a few times. V and J are TRBV20-1 and TRBJ2-5; 8 nucleotides align to TRBD2. Germline V gene sequence: CDR1 DFQATT, CDR2 SNEGSKA (reference sequence). The J segment lost 2 bases and the V segment lost 6 bases, leaving 17 bases of the junction unmatched. CDR3 length: 17 residues. CDR3 sequence reads: CSAGAELAGGFQETQYF. The CDR3 DNA reads as TGCAGTGCAGGCGCCGAACTTGCGGGGGGATTTCAAGAGACCCAGTACTTC.

This clonotype was counted at least ten times. The chain recombines TRBV6-4 with TRBJ2-1; D gene uncertain. V was shortened by 2 bases and J by 6 bases, with 8 bases between the two germline ends. The CDR3 spans 13 residues. The V gene's germline CDR1 is MRHNA and CDR2 SNTAGT. In DNA, the CDR3 is TGTGCCAGCAGTGACGGGCCGACCAATGAGCAGTTCTTC. Protein product: CASSDGPTNEQFF.

CDR3 region: CASSPPQGRVTEAFF. CDR3 DNA: TGTGCCAGCAGCCCACCACAGGGGAGGGTCACTGAAGCTTTCTTT. The V and J genes are TRBV7-9 and TRBJ1-1; TRBD1 matches 7 bases. The V gene's germline CDR1 is SEHNR and CDR2 FQNEAQ (reference sequence). This CDR3 has 15 amino acids. The V gene end was trimmed by 5 bases and the J gene end by 4 bases; junction bases not matched to a gene: 10. Drawing the rest from reference TRBV7-9 and TRBJ1-1, the complete variable domain is DTGVSQNPRHKITKRGQNVTFRCDPISEHNRLYWYRQTLGQGPEFLTYFQNEAQLEKSRLLSDRFSAERPKGSFSTLEIQRTEQGDSAMYLCASSPPQGRVTEAFFGQGTRLTVV.

V is TRBV10-3 and J is TRBJ2-5; 9 bases agree with TRBD2. Germline loops: CDR1 ENHRY, CDR2 SYGVKD. This CDR3 is built from 13 residues. V shed 7 bases and J 4 bases; nucleotides not matched to a gene: 4. CDR3: CAINPAGGETQYF. The CDR3 DNA follows: TGTGCCATCAATCCAGCGGGGGGAGAGACCCAGTACTTC.

This clonotype was counted only a few times. This rearrangement joins TRBV20-1 to TRBJ1-2; the D gene is possibly TRBD1 (5 bases). CDR3 length equals 11 residues. Germline V gene sequence: CDR1 DFQATT, CDR2 SNEGSKA (reference sequence). The chain's CDR3 is CFCGGAGGYTF. For the CDR3, the DNA is TGCTTCTGTGGAGGGGCCGGTGGCTACACCTTC.

This clonotype has only a few counts. The chain links TRBV5-1 to TRBJ2-3; 9 nucleotides align to TRBD1. Germline loops: CDR1 SGHRS, CDR2 YFSETQ. The CDR3 totals 12 residues. Trimming removed 7 bases from V and 6 bases from J; junction bases left unmatched: 3. The CDR3 region is CASGTGFDTQYF. The CDR3 DNA reads as TGCGCCAGCGGGACAGGGTTCGATACGCAGTATTTT.

The chain carries TRBV4-1 and TRBJ1-1; the D gene is possibly TRBD1 (5 bases). The CDR3 runs to 17 residues. Germline CDR1 is MGHRA and CDR2 is YSYEKL. Trimming pared 1 base from V and 1 base from J, leaving 16 bases between. This chain's CDR3 is CASSQGPRGGKNTEAFF. The CDR3 DNA follows: TGCGCCAGCAGCCAAGGTCCCCGGGGCGGAAAGAACACTGAAGCTTTCTTT.

This sequence joins TRBV5-5 and TRBJ2-7, with D unclear. Germline V gene sequence: CDR1 SGHKS, CDR2 YYEKEE (reference sequence). Deletions cut 7 bases from V and 6 bases from J, with 14 bases between. The CDR3 consists of 12 residues. CDR3 in DNA: TGTGCCAGCGGTATAGTCGTCAGCGAGCAGTACTTC. Its translation: CASGIVVSEQYF.

This clonotype was recorded a few times. The V gene is TRBV29-1, the J gene TRBJ2-1, with 12 bases matching TRBD2. The DNA end favors TRBJ2-7, so the J call may be wrong. The germline V gene encodes CDR1 SQVTM and CDR2 ANQGSEA. This CDR3 has 16 amino acids. The DNA of the CDR3 is TGCAGCGTTCTAGCGGGGGGGCCCCTTAGCTACAATGAGCAGTACTTC. It is translated as CSVLAGGPLSYNEQYF.

This clonotype came up a few times. This chain connects TRBV3-1 to TRBJ2-7; the D is unclear. The germline V gene has CDR1 LGHDT and CDR2 YNNKEL (reference sequence). CDR3 length: 14 amino acids. V lost 0 bases and J lost 9, with 15 bases in between. The CDR3 loop reads CASSQDLERSRQYF. The CDR3 coding sequence is TGTGCCAGCAGCCAAGATCTGGAGCGATCGAGGCAGTACTTC.

This chain links TRBV2 with TRBJ2-1, with TRBD2 matching over 11 bases. J lost 9 bases, V lost 2 bases, and 6 bases had no gene match. The V gene's germline CDR1 is SNHLY and CDR2 FYNNEI. The CDR3 length is 15 residues. Here the CDR3 reads CASSESSGGAGEQFF. As DNA, the CDR3 is TGTGCCAGCAGTGAAAGTAGCGGGGGGGCTGGTGAGCAGTTCTTC.

V gene TRBV20-1 combines with J gene TRBJ2-1; D is unclear. Germline CDR1 DFQATT, CDR2 SNEGSKA (reference sequence). Trimming removed 3 bases at V and 6 bases at J, with 18 bases between. This CDR3 has 15 amino acids. CDR3 residues: CSARRPLIPSNEQFF. For the CDR3, the DNA is TGCAGTGCTAGGCGACCCCTAATTCCCAGCAATGAGCAGTTCTTC.

The genes are TRBV20-1 and TRBJ1-4, with D possibly matching TRBD1 (6 bases). Trimming took 2 bases from V and 3 from J, leaving 13 bases between them. In germline, CDR1 is DFQATT, CDR2 SNEGSKA (reference sequence). This CDR3 spans 15 amino acids. The CDR3 coding sequence is TGCAGTGCTAGAATTCGGGGGGCAGCTAATGAAAAACTGTTTTTT. Protein sequence: CSARIRGAANEKLFF.

The genes are TRBV7-9 and TRBJ2-5; 9 bases are shared with TRBD1. The J segment lost 2 bases and the V segment lost 4 bases, leaving 5 bases of the junction unmatched. Germline assignment: CDR1 SEHNR and CDR2 FQNEAQ (reference sequence). The CDR3 sequence is 15 residues long. CDR3 protein: CASSSGTGSQETQYF. CDR3 coding DNA: TGTGCCAGCAGCTCCGGGACAGGGAGTCAAGAGACCCAGTACTTC.

In its sample, this clonotype was seen a few times. The chain combines TRBV3-1 with TRBJ2-3, with D perhaps TRBD2 (6 bases). CDR1 and CDR2 (germline): LGHDT, YNNKEL (reference sequence). The CDR3 is made up of 13 amino acids. The germline V and J ends were trimmed by 3 bases and 6 bases, with 10 bases remaining between them. The CDR3 bases are TGTGCCAGCAGCCACACTAGCAAGGATACGCAGTATTTT. Amino acid sequence: CASSHTSKDTQYF.

This chain links TRBV5-1 with TRBJ1-1; maybe TRBD1 (6 bases). The CDR3 covers 13 residues. In germline, CDR1 is SGHRS, CDR2 YFSETQ. With 6 bases removed from V and 5 bases from J, the gap between germline ends came to 14 bases. CDR3 coding DNA: TGCGCCAGCACCATCGGGCAGGGGACTGAAGCTTTCTTT. It encodes CASTIGQGTEAFF.

In this sample, this clonotype turned up a few times. The gene calls are TRBV3-1 and TRBJ2-3; D uncertain. Trimming cost V 2 bases and J 3 bases, with 12 bases left between them. Germline CDR1 LGHDT, CDR2 YNNKEL (reference sequence). This CDR3 is 15 amino acids long. CDR3 sequence reads: CASSQLVARTDTQYF. The DNA for the CDR3 is TGTGCCAGCAGCCAATTGGTAGCCCGTACAGATACGCAGTATTTT.

V and J are TRBV5-1 and TRBJ2-5; tentative D call: TRBD1 (5 bases). The CDR3 loop spans 14 amino acids. In germline, CDR1 is SGHRS, CDR2 YFSETQ. Trimming removed 4 bases from V and 2 bases from J, with 12 bases in between. CDR3 sequence: CASSLPAGQETQYF. CDR3 bases: TGCGCCAGCAGCCTCCCGGCAGGGCAAGAGACCCAGTACTTC.

This clonotype was recorded a few times. The CDR3, as DNA: TGTGCCAGCAGTACCCCGGGACCGAACTACGAGCAGTACTTC. The encoded protein is CASSTPGPNYEQYF. This chain uses TRBV6-6 with TRBJ2-7; D tentatively fits TRBD1 or TRBD2 (5 bases each). Trimming took 5 bases from V and 3 from J, leaving 14 bases between them. This CDR3 is built from 14 residues. Germline V gives CDR1 MNHNY, CDR2 SVGAGI (reference sequence).